This T cell receptor beta chain comes out of a study of blood T cell repertoires in COVID-19. Study context: COVID-19 samples from acute and convalescent phases originated in the United States, Italy and Spain. PBMCs, B-cell-depleted T cells, or T cells provided the cDNA or gDNA that made up the material.

As handled by the study authors: Estimation of nucleated cell counts was performed using reference gene primer amplification. Clones were sequenced by immunoSEQ multiplex PCR, and TCRdb holds only the in-frame ones, with some missing. The DNA gave D and trimming, while V, J and clone size come from that table. Of 35,000 to 45,000 clones in the sample, more than 70% were seen once. V was cut by 4 bases and J by 5 bases, with 14 bases left in between. Germline assignment: CDR1 MGHDK and CDR2 SYGVNS. This CDR3 has 15 residues. The chain uses TRBV25-1 and TRBJ1-4, with a possible D match to TRBD1 (5 bases). The sequenced sample consisted of peripheral blood. The receptor was derived from a man in his fifties or sixties with acute or convalescent COVID-19. CDR3 in DNA: TGTGCCAGCAGTGCTTTCGGGACTCTAAATGAAAAACTGTTTTTT. It yields the protein CASSAFGTLNEKLFF. The full variable domain, rest sourced from reference TRBV25-1 and TRBJ1-4, is EADIYQTPRYLVIGTGKKITLECSQTMGHDKMYWYQQDPGMELHLIHYSYGVNSTEKGDLSSESTVSRIRTEHFPLTLESARPSHTSQYLCASSAFGTLNEKLFFGSGTQLSVL.